This T cell receptor (beta chain) originates from a study of cytomegalovirus exposure and HLA in healthy donors. The PCR was carried out with 60 Vbeta primers and 13 Jbeta primers. Measured with immunoSEQ multiplex PCR; TCRdb has only the in-frame clones, and not every one. The table lists around 110,000 clones, around two thirds of them singletons, with nearly 9.5% in the top ten. Germline V lookup: CDR1 SGHTA, CDR2 FQGTGA. V was pared by 2 bases and J by 7 bases, with 9 bases between. This CDR3 has 13 amino acids. Specimen: PBMCs. The source is a woman aged 40 to 50 in good health and CMV-seropositive. The chain carries TRBV7-3 and TRBJ2-1; D might be TRBD2 (6 bases). The CDR3 DNA reads as TGTGCCAGCAGCTTATCCAGCGGGAATGAGCAGTTCTTC. Its translation is CASSLSSGNEQFF.